A single T cell receptor beta chain is shown here with its context. This clonotype was recorded many times. It has no known antigen specificity. No much larger clonotype is one base removed from it; base qualities were not supplied. These data come from a study of neurological immune-mediated disorders (dated by TCRdb to the late 2010s). About the study as a whole: Using UMI-based sequencing, the study compared peripheral blood TCR-beta repertoires from patients with HTLV-I-associated myelopathy (HAM/TSP), patients with multiple sclerosis, and healthy controls. Alongside PBMC samples, the set of some 98 TCR-beta libraries contained longitudinal samples, technical triplicates, and paired CD4+ and CD8+ T-cell subsets that had been sorted. Longitudinal HAM/TSP and healthy donors were sampled at 3 time-points each (about 3-40 month intervals). The cohort was made up of about 65 subjects, consisting of roughly 15 HAM/TSP patients, around 35 multiple sclerosis patients and roughly 20 healthy controls.

cDNA synthesis used template-switch 5'RACE with a primer carrying a 10-nucleotide random unique molecular identifier tagging each TCR transcript. Every sequencing run yielded over 200 million TCR-beta sequences covering 15-18 subjects. The RNeasy kit was used to extract total RNA. The KAPA Real-time Library Amplification kit was used to amplify TCR-beta VDJ regions with primers targeting the TCR constant region and the 5'RACE anchor. A first PCR added sample indexes and Illumina adaptors, and a second PCR then raised library yield. After purification with Ampure beads, the TCR product of roughly 650 bp was size-selected on a 2% E-gel SizeSelection system. Before pooling, library quality was assessed on a Bioanalyzer, concentration was determined with Qubit, and library quantification was performed with the Kapa Library Quantification kit. Libraries were sequenced paired-end 2 x 150 bp on an Illumina HiSeq 2500. To increase sequence diversity, about 23-32% phiX was spiked into each library pool. Per the source publication's procedure: The UMI-based MiGEC pipeline processed quality-filtered reads and removed over 80% of raw TCR sequences during error correction. IMGT germline references were used for aligning VDJ genes, and each clonotype was defined as a unique CDR3 amino acid sequence together with its V-J genes. Clonal expansion, Shannon diversity, and CDR3 relatedness (CalcPairwiseDistances, ClusterSamples) were evaluated with VDJtools, and phylogenetic trees were built with CLCbio workbench. Clones with at least 8 unique UMIs were defined as expanded, with this threshold being based on coefficient-of-variation modelling across technical triplicates. The public reads were reprocessed in TCRdb via fastp at Q25 and MiXCR, keeping in-frame beta chains. Merged by CDR3 protein, the rows form single entries marked with the most common genes and DNA. The V and J calls, along with clone size, are taken from TCRdb and not from the paper's own processing. The table for this sample lists fewer than 40,000 distinct CDR3 sequences; 10% to 15% of them were counted only once. The ten largest clones take up around 2.3% of the sample.

The study at large found these results: The highest TCR clonal expansion was observed in HAM/TSP patients, whereas the lowest was observed in MS patients, even when compared with healthy controls. No identical CDR3 amino acid sequences were shared among expanded clones across subjects, suggesting private TCR-beta repertoires in all groups.

The time point label for this specimen denotes: longitudinal time-point 2. The healthy controls were volunteers from a blood bank in Maryland, USA. For unsorted PBMC libraries, 2 million PBMCs were used after storage in RNAlater at -80 degrees C until RNA extraction. Peripheral blood underwent Ficoll-Hypaque density gradient centrifugation to isolate PBMCs, which were then cryopreserved in liquid nitrogen. The germline V gene encodes CDR1 DFQATT and CDR2 SNEGSKA (reference sequence). V is pared back by 0 bases and J by 2 bases, with 17 bases lying between the germline termini. Counted from cysteine to phenylalanine, this CDR3 has 16 amino acids. Only CDR3 DNA is held: 48 bases, read in frame from base 1.

The TCR sequence derives from a woman aged 40 to 50 in good health. The sequence links TRBV20-1 to TRBJ2-7; the D gene is possibly TRBD1 or TRBD2, each agreeing over 6 bases. Material: PBMCs. The DNA sequence is as follows: TGCAGTGCTAGAGATTACGGGGGCGAAGTAACCTACGAGCAGTACTTC. This gives the protein CSARDYGGEVTYEQYF.